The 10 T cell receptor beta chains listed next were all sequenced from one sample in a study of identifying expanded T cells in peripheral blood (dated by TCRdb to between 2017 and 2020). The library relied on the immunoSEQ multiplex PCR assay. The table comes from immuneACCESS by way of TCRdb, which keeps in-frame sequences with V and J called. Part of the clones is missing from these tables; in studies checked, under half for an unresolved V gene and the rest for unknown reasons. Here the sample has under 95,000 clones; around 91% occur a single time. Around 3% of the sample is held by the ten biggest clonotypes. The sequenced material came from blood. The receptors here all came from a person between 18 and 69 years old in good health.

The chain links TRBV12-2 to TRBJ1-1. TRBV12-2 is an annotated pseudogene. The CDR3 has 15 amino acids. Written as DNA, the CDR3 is TGTGCAAGTCGGAGTGGGCCGCGGGATAACACTGAAGCTTTCTTT. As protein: CASRSGPRDNTEAFF.

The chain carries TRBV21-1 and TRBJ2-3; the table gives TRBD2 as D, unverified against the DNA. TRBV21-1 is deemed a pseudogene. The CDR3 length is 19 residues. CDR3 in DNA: TGTGCCAGCAGCAAGAGGGACGGAACGGGAGAGCATAGCACAGATACGCAGTATTTT. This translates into CASSKRDGTGEHSTDTQYF.

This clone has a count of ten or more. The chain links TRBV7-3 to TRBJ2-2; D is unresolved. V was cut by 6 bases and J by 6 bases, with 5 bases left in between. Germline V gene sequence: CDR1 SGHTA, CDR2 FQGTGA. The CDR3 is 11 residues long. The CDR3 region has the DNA TGTGCCAGCAGTCAGTCCGGGGAGCTGTTTTTT. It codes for CASSQSGELFF.

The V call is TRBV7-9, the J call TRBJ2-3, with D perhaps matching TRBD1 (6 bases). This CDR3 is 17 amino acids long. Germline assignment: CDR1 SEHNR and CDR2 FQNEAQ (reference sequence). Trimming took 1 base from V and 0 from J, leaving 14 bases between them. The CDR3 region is CASSLVGDRSSTDTQYF. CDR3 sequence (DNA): TGTGCCAGCAGCTTAGTAGGAGACAGGTCCAGCACAGATACGCAGTATTTT.

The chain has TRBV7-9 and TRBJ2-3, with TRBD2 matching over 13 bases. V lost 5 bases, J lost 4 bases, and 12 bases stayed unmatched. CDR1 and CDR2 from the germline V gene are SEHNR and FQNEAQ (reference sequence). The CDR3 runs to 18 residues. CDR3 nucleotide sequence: TGTGCCAGCAGCGGTTACGGGACTAGCGGGACGTCCGCAGATACGCAGTATTTT. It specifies CASSGYGTSGTSADTQYF. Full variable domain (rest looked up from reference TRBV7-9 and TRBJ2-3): DTGVSQNPRHKITKRGQNVTFRCDPISEHNRLYWYRQTLGQGPEFLTYFQNEAQLEKSRLLSDRFSAERPKGSFSTLEIQRTEQGDSAMYLCASSGYGTSGTSADTQYFGPGTRLTVL.

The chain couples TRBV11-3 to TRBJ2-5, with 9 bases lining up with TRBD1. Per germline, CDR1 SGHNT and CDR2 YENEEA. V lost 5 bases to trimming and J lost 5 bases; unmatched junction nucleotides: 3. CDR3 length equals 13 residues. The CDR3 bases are TGTGCCAGCAGCCCTGGACAGGGGGAGACCCAGTACTTC. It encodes CASSPGQGETQYF.

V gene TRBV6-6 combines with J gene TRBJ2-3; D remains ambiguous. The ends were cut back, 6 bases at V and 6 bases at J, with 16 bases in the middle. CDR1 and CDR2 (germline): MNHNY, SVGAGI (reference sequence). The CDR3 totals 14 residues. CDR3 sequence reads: CASSGPPPEDTQYF. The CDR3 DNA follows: TGTGCCAGCAGCGGACCTCCTCCAGAGGATACGCAGTATTTT.

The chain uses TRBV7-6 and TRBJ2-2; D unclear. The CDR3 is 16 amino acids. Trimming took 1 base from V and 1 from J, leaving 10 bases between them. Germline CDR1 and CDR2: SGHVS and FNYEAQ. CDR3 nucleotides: TGTGCCAGCAGCTTAGTATCGGGCGGGAACACCGGGGAGCTGTTTTTT. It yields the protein CASSLVSGGNTGELFF.

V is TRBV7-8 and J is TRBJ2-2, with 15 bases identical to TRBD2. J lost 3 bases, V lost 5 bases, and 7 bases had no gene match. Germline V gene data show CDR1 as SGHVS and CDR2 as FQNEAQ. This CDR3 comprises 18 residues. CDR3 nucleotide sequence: TGTGCCAGCAGCACGAGGACTAGCGGGGGGGCCCACACCGGGGAGCTGTTTTTT. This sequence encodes CASSTRTSGGAHTGELFF.

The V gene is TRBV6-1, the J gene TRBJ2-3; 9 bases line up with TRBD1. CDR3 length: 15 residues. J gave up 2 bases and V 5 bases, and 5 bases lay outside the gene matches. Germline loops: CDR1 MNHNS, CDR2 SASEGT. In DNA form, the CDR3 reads TGTGCCAGCAGTCAGGACAGGGGTGCCACAGATACGCAGTATTTT. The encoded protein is CASSQDRGATDTQYF.